This T cell receptor (beta chain) emerged from a study of T-cell reconstitution after alpha-beta-depleted transplantation in children. There are many counts of this clonotype. The authors prepared the TCRbeta library with unique molecular identifiers. TCRdb analysed the PCR reads with MiXCR anew, one entry per CDR3 protein. The sample includes 600,000 to 700,000 distinct CDR3 sequences, around 16% seen only once; the top ten take 0.8% to 1.1%. The germline V and J ends were trimmed by 5 bases and 3 bases, with 11 bases remaining between them. The V gene's germline CDR1 is SGHTA and CDR2 FQGNSA. The CDR3 runs 13 residues.

The chain carries TRBV7-2 and TRBJ2-7; D is possibly TRBD1 (6 bases). Specimen: PBMCs from the stem cell graft donor, collected from the stem cell graft. The TCR sequence derives from a human donor who donated a stem cell graft to a child with acute myeloid leukemia. The DNA of the CDR3 is TGTGCCAGCAGCACAGGGAACCTCTACGAGCAGTACTTC. Amino acid sequence: CASSTGNLYEQYF.